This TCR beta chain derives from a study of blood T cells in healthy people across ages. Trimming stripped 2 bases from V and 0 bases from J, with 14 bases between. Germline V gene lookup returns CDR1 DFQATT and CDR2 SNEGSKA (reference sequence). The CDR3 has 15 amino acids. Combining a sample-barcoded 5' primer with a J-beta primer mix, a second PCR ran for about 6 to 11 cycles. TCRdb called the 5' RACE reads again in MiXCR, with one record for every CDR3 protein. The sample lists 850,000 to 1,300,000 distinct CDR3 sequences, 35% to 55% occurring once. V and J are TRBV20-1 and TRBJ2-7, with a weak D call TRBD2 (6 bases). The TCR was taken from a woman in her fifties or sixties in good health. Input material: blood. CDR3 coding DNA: TGCAGTGCTAGACCAGGAGGGAGGAACTCCTACGAGCAGTACTTC. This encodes CSARPGGRNSYEQYF.